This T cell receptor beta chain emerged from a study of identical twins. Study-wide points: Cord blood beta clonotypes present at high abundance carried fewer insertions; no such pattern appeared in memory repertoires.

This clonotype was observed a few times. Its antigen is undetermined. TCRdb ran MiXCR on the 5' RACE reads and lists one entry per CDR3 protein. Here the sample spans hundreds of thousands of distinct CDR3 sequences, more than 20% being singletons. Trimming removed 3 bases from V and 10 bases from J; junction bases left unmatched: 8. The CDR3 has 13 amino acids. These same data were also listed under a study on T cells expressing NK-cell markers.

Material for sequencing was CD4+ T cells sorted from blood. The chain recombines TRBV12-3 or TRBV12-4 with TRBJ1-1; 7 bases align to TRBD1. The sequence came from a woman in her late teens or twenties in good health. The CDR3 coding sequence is TGTGCCAGCAGTTTCCCTAGACAGGGTTTAGCTTTCTTT. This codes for CASSFPRQGLAFF.